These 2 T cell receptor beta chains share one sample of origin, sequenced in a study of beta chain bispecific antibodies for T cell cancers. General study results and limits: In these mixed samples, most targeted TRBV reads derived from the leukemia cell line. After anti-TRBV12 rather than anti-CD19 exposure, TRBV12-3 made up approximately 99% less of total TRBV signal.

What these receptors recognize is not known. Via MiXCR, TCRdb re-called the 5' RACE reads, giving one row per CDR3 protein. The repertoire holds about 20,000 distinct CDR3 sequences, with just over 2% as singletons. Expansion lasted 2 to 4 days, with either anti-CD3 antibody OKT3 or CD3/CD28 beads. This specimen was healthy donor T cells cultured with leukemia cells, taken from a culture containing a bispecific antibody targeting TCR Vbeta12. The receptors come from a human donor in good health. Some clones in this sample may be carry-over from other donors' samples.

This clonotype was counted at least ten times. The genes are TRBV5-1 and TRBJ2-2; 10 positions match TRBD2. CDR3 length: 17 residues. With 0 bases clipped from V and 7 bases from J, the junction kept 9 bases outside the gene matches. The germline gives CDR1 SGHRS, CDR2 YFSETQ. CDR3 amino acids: CASSLAGLAGDIGELFF. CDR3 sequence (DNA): TGCGCCAGCAGCTTGGCCGGTCTAGCGGGGGACATCGGGGAGCTGTTTTTT.

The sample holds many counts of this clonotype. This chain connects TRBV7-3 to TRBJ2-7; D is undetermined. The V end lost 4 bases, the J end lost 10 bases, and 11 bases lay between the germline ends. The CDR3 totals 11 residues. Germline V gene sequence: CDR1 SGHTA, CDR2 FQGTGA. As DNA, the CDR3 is TGTGCCAGCAGCTCCGGAAACTCCCAGTACTTC. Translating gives CASSSGNSQYF.